This TCR beta chain derives from a study of graft-versus-host responses after intestinal transplantation (dated by TCRdb to the early 2020s). Turning to the overall study: Recipients received multivisceral, liver-intestinal, or isolated intestinal transplants. Every recipient was given anti-thymocyte globulin induction, then maintenance tacrolimus and steroids for approximately 3 years. Graft-versus-host and host-versus-graft alloreactive T cell clones were tracked in the graft, circulation and bone marrow after intestinal transplantation using bulk TCR-beta CDR3 sequencing. Alloreactive clones were identified by sequencing pre-transplant mixed lymphocyte reaction products and comparing them with unstimulated pre-transplant donor and recipient T cells. A cohort of about 25 intestinal transplant recipients, including one retransplant, was enrolled, and a few patients lacking pretransplant specimens were excluded. Donor T cell macrochimerism was defined as a peak of at least 4% donor T cells among recipient peripheral blood mononuclear cells. Instead of going to the commercial service, samples from a few later patients were sequenced in-house on an Illumina MiSeq and processed with MiXCR. Summary of the overall study and its limitations: Early after transplant, peak levels of circulating GvH clones were associated with declines in HvG clones. The conclusions were limited by the relatively low number and heterogeneity of the intestinal transplant patients. GvH clones were found in recipient bone marrow, and some of the GvH clones appeared earlier in ileal mucosa or blood, which is consistent with an intestinal mucosal origin. Patients with donor T cell macrochimerism had high GvH to HvG T cell clonal ratios in their allografts.

Including the terminal cysteine and phenylalanine, the CDR3 comprises 15 residues. The only DNA kept is the CDR3, 45 bases in frame from the first base. Between the V and J ends, shortened by 7 bases and 0 bases respectively, the junction contains 15 bases. Sequences MDHEN (CDR1) and SYDVKM (CDR2) are obtained from the germline V gene. Explained via the paper, the time point label denotes: cells obtained before transplantation from donor or recipient. CD3+CD4+ and CD3+CD8+ populations were FACS-sorted from unstimulated pre-transplant donor and recipient cells taken from spleen or lymph nodes. Worth noting for this clone: Its recognized antigen is unknown. Per-base qualities were not stored, and no clone one base away is much larger.

Library preparation was by the immunoSEQ multiplex PCR assay. For most patients, genomic DNA was isolated using the Qiagen DNeasy Blood and Tissue Kit and was shipped frozen to Adaptive Biotechnologies for TCR sequencing. High-throughput TCR-beta CDR3 sequencing of genomic DNA from most patients was performed by Adaptive Biotechnologies. Turning to the authors' computational methods: TCR sequencing data for over 15 patients were retrieved from Adaptive's ImmunoSEQ software; a few other patients were processed with MiXCR and VDJtools. To correct CD4 versus CD8 sorting errors, sequences present in both subsets at a frequency ratio below 5:1 were removed. CDR3 nucleotide sequences shared between donor and recipient were removed because the origin of such sequences could not be assigned. To count as alloreactive, a clone needed at least 2-fold expansion over unstimulated cells and a minimum CFSE-low frequency of 0.002% (template counts) or 0.001% (read counts). Clones detected in sequenced pre-transplant spleen, lymph node, or MLR CFSE-low populations of the donor or recipient were defined as mappable. Cumulative frequency of alloreactive clones was calculated as a percentage of all sequences weighted by copy number. TCRdb's version of the immuneACCESS table is confined to in-frame rearrangements and falls short of the full clone set. An unresolved V gene accounts for under half of the shortfall where checked; the remainder is of unknown origin. V and J calls and clone size are given by that table; D and trimming were obtained from the DNA. The sample table lists some 120,000 clones, just over 90% of them with a count of one. The leading ten clones occupy approximately 0.17% of the sample.

The TCR originated in a human donor who received an intestinal transplant. The source material was unstimulated CD4+ T cells sorted from spleen or lymph node cells, sampled before intestinal transplant. Rearrangement joined TRBV28 to TRBJ1-2, with no confident D gene call. The CDR3 is CASTQDGSPNYGYTF. The DNA is as follows: TGTGCCAGCACCCAAGACGGGAGCCCTAACTATGGCTACACCTTC.